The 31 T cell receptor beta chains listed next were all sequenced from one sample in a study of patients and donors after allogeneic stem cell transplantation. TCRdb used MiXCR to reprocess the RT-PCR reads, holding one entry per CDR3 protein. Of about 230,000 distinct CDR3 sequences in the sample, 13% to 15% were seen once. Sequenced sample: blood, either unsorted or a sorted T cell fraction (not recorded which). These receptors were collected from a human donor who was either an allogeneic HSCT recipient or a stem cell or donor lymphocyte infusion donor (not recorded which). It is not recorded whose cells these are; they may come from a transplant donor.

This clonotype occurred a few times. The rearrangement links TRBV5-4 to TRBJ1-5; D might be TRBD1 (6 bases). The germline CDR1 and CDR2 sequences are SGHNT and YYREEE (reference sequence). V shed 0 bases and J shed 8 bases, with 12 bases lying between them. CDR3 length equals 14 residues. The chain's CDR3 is CASSLGGGAEPQHF. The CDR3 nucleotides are TGTGCCAGCAGCTTGGGGGGGGGCGCGGAGCCCCAGCATTTT.

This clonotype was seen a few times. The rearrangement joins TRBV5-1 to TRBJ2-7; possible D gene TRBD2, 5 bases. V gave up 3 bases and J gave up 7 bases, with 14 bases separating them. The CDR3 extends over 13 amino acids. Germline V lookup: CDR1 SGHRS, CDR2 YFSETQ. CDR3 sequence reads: CASSSGVQEEQYF. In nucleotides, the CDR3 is TGCGCCAGCAGCTCCGGGGTCCAGGAGGAGCAGTACTTC.

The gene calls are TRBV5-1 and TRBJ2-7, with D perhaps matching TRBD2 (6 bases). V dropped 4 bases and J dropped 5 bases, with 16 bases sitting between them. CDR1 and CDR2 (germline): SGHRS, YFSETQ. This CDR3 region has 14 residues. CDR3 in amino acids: CASSRDSLTDEQYF. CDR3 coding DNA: TGCGCCAGCAGCCGGGACTCACTCACCGACGAGCAGTACTTC.

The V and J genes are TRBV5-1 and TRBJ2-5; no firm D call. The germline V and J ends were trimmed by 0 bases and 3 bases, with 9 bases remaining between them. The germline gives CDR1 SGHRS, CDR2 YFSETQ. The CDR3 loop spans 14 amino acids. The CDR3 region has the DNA TGCGCCAGCAGCTTGGGTATTTATGAAGAGACCCAGTACTTC. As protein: CASSLGIYEETQYF.

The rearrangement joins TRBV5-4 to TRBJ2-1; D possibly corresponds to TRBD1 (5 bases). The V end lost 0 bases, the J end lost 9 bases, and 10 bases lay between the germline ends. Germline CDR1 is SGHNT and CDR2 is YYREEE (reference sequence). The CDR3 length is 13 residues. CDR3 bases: TGTGCCAGCAGCTTGGGGACAAAGGTTGAGCAGTTCTTC. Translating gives CASSLGTKVEQFF.

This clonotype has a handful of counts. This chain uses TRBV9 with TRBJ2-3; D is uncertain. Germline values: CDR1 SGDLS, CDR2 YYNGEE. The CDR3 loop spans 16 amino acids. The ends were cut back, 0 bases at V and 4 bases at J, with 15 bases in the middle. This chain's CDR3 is CASSVDEWQLADTQYF. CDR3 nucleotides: TGTGCCAGCAGCGTAGACGAGTGGCAGTTGGCAGATACGCAGTATTTT.

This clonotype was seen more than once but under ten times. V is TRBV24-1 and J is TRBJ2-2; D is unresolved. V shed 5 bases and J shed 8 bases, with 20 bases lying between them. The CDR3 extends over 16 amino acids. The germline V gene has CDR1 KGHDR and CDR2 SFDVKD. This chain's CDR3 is CATSGQGRRVRGELFF. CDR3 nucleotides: TGTGCCACCAGTGGTCAAGGACGGAGAGTTAGGGGGGAGCTGTTTTTT.

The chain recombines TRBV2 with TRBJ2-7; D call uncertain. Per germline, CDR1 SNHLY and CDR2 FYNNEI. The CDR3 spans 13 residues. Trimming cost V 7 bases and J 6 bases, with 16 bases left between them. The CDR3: CASTNGRNFEQYF. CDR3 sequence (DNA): TGTGCCAGCACCAACGGACGGAACTTCGAGCAGTACTTC.

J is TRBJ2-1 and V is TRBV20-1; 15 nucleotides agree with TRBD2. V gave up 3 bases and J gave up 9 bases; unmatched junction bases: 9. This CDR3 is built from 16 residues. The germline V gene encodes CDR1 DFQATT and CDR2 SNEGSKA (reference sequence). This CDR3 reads CSASPRTSGRAGEQFF. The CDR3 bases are TGCAGTGCTAGCCCCCGGACTAGCGGGAGGGCCGGTGAGCAGTTCTTC.

CDR3 coding DNA: TGTGCCAGCAGCCAAGGAGGGGGCTCTACCGGGGCCAACGTCCTGACTTTC. It translates to CASSQGGGSTGANVLTF. The genes are TRBV4-2 and TRBJ2-6; 7 bases are a match to TRBD1. With 1 base clipped from V and 4 bases from J, the junction kept 7 bases outside the gene matches. The CDR3 loop spans 17 amino acids. CDR1 is LGHNA and CDR2 is YNFKEQ in the germline V gene.

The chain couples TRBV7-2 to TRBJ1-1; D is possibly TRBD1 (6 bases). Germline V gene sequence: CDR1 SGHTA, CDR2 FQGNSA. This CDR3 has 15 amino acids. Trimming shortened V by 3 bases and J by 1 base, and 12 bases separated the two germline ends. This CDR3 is CASSLGALSNTEAFF. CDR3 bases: TGTGCCAGCAGCTTGGGGGCGCTTTCGAACACTGAAGCTTTCTTT. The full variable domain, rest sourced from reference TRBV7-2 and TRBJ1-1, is GAGVSQSPSNKVTEKGKDVELRCDPISGHTALYWYRQSLGQGLEFLIYFQGNSAPDKSGLPSDRFSAERTGGSVSTLTIQRTQQEDSAVYLCASSLGALSNTEAFFGQGTRLTVV.

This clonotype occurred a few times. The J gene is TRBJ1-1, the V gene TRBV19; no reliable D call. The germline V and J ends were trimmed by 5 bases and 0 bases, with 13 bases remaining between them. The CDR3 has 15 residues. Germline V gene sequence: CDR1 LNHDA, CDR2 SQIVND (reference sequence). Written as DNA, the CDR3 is TGTGCCAGTAGTCCCCAGGTTATTATGAACACTGAAGCTTTCTTT. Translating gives CASSPQVIMNTEAFF.

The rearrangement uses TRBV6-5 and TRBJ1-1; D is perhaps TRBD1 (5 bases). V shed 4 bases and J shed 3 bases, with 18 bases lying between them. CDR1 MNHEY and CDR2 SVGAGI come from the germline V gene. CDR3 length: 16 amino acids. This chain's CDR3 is CASSSPGSRVDTEAFF. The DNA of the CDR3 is TGTGCCAGCAGTTCCCCCGGGTCCAGGGTGGACACTGAAGCTTTCTTT.

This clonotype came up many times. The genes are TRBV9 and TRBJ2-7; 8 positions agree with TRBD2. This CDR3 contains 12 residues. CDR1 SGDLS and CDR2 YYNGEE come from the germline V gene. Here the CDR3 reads CARDGGRIEQYF. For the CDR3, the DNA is TGTGCACGGGATGGCGGGAGGATCGAGCAGTACTTC.

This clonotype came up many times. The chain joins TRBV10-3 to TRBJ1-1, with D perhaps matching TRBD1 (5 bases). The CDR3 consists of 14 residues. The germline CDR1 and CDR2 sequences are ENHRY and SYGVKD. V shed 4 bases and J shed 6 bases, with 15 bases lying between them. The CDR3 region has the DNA TGTGCCATCAGTGTTGCCAGGGAAGGGGCTGAAGCTTTCTTT. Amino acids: CAISVAREGAEAFF.

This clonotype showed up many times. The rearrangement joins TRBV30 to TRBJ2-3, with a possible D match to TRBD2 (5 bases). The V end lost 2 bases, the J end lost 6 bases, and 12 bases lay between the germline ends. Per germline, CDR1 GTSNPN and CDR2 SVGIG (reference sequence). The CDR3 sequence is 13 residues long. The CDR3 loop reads CAWSQRNGDTQYF. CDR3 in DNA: TGTGCCTGGAGTCAGCGGAACGGGGATACGCAGTATTTT. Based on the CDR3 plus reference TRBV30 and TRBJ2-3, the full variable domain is SQTIHQWPATLVQPVGSPLSLECTVEGTSNPNLYWYRQAAGRGLQLLFYSVGIGQISSEVPQNLSASRPQDRQFILSSKKLLLSDSGFYLCAWSQRNGDTQYFGPGTRLTVL.

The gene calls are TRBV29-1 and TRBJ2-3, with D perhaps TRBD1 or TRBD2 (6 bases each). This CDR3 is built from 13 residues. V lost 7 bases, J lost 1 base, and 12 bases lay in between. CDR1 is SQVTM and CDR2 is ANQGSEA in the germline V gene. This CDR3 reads CSAGGGRTDTQYF. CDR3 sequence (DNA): TGCAGCGCCGGGGGCGGTCGCACAGATACGCAGTATTTT.

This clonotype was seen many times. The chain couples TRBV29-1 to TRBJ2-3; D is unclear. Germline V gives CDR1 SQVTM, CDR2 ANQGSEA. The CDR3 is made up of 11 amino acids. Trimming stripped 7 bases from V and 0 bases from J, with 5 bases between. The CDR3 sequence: CSEGSTDTQYF. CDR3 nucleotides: TGCAGCGAAGGGAGCACAGATACGCAGTATTTT.

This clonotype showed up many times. The CDR3 nucleotides read TGTGCCAGTAGTATAGATCCGAGGACACCAAGCAATCAGCCCCAGCATTTT. It yields the protein CASSIDPRTPSNQPQHF. The chain carries TRBV19 and TRBJ1-5, with D maybe TRBD1 (5 bases). The CDR3 length is 17 residues. Deletions cut 0 bases from V and 1 base from J, with 13 bases between. CDR1 LNHDA and CDR2 SQIVND come from the germline V gene (reference sequence).

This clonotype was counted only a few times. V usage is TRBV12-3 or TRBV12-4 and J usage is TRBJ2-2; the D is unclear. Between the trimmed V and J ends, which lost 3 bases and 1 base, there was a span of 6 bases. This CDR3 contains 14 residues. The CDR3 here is CASSFLVNTGELFF. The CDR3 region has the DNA TGTGCCAGCAGTTTTCTAGTGAACACCGGGGAGCTGTTTTTT.

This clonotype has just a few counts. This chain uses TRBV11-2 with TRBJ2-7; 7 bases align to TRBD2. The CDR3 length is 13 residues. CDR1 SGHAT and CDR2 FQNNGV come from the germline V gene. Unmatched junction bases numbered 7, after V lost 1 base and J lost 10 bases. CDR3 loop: CASSLVASGLQYF. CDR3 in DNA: TGTGCCAGCAGCTTAGTGGCTAGCGGCCTACAGTACTTC.

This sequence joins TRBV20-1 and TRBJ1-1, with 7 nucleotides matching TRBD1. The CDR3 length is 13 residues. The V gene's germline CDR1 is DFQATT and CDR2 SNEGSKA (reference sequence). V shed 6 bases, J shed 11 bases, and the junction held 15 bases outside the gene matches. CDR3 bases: TGCAGTGCGCCGGACAGGCGGAAATCCGAGGCTTTCTTT. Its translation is CSAPDRRKSEAFF.

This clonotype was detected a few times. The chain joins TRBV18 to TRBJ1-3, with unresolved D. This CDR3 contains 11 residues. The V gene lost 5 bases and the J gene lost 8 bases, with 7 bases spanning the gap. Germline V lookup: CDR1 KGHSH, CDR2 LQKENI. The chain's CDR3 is CASSKGYTIYF. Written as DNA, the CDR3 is TGTGCCAGCTCAAAAGGTTACACCATATATTTT. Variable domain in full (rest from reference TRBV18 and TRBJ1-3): NAGVMQNPRHLVRRRGQEARLRCSPMKGHSHVYWYRQLPEEGLKFMVYLQKENIIDESGMPKERFSAEFPKEGPSILRIQQVVRGDSAAYFCASSKGYTIYFGEGSWLTVV.

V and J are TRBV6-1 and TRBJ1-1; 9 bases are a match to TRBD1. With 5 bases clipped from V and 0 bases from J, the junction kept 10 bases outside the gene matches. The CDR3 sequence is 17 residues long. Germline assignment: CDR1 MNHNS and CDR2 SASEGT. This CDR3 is CASSTGGTSSMNTEAFF. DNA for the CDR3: TGTGCCAGCAGTACAGGGGGCACTTCTTCCATGAACACTGAAGCTTTCTTT.

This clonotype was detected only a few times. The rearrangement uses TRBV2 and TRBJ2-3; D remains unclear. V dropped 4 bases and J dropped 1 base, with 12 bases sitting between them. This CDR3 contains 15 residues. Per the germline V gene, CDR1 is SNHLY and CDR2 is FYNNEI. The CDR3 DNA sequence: TGTGCCAGCAGTGTCTCGGGCGGAGGCACAGATACGCAGTATTTT. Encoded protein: CASSVSGGGTDTQYF.

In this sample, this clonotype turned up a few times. CDR3 loop: CASSQEQGAFSEAFF. The CDR3 bases are TGTGCCAGCAGTCAGGAACAGGGGGCGTTCTCTGAAGCTTTCTTT. This chain connects TRBV28 to TRBJ1-1; 9 nucleotides line up with TRBD1. In germline, CDR1 is MDHEN, CDR2 SYDVKM. The CDR3 extends over 15 amino acids. The V gene end was trimmed by 5 bases and the J gene end by 6 bases; junction bases not matched to a gene: 10. The full variable domain, rest sourced from reference TRBV28 and TRBJ1-1, is DVKVTQSSRYLVKRTGEKVFLECVQDMDHENMFWYRQDPGLGLRLIYFSYDVKMKEKGDIPEGYSVSREKKERFSLILESASTNQTSMYLCASSQEQGAFSEAFFGQGTRLTVV.

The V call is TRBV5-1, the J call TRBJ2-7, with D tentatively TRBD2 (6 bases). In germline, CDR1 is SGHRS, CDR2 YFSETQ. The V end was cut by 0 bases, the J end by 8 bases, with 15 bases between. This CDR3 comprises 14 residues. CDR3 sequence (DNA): TGCGCCAGCAGCTTGGATACTAGCTTTGGAAAGCAGTACTTC. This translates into CASSLDTSFGKQYF.

The CDR3 DNA sequence: TGTGCCAGCTCACCGGGCATTACAGATACGCAGTATTTT. This codes for CASSPGITDTQYF. The chain links TRBV18 to TRBJ2-3; D not certain. The CDR3 length is 13 residues. Trimming removed 3 bases from V and 3 bases from J, with 7 bases in between. Per germline, CDR1 KGHSH and CDR2 LQKENI.

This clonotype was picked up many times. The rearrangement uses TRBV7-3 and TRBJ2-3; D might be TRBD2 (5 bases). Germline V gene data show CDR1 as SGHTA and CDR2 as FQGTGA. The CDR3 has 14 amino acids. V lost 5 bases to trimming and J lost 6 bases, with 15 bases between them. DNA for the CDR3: TGTGCCAGCAGCCCAAAGATAGGCGGGGATACGCAGTATTTT. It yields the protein CASSPKIGGDTQYF.

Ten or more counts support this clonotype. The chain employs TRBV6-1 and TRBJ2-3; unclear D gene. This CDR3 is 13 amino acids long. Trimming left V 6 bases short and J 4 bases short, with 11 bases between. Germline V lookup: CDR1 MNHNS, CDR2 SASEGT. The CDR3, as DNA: TGTGCCAGCAGCCGACAAGTGGCAGATACGCAGTATTTT. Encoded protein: CASSRQVADTQYF.

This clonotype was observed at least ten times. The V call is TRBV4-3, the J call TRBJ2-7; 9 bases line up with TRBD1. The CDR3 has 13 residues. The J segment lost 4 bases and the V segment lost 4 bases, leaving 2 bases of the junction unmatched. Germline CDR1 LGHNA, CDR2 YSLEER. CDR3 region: CASSRDREYEQYF. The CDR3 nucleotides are TGCGCCAGCAGCCGGGACAGGGAATACGAGCAGTACTTC.